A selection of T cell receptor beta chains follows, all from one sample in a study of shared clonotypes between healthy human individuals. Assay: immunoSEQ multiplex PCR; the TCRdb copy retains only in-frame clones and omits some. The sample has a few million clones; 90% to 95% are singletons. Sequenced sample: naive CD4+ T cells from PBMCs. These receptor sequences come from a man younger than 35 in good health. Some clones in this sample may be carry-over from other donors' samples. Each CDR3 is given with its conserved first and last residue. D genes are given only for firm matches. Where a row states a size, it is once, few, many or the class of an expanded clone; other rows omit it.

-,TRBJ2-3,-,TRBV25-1,CASSESQLAADTQYF,TGTGCCAGCAGTGAATCCCAACTAGCCGCAGATACGCAGTATTTT
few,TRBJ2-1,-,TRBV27,CASSVTYNEQFF,TGTGCCAGCAGTGTTACCTACAATGAGCAGTTCTTC
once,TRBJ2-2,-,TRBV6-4,CASSARESTFGTGELFF,TGTGCCAGCAGTGCCCGGGAGTCTACCTTCGGGACCGGGGAGCTGTTTTTT
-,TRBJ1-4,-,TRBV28,CASSWMDEKLFF,TGTGCCAGCAGTTGGATGGATGAAAAACTGTTTTTT
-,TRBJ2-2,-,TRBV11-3,CASSLDSYSGELFF,TGTGCCAGCAGCTTAGACAGTTACAGCGGGGAGCTGTTTTTT
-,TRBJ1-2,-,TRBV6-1,CASSEGLAGYGYTF,TGTGCCAGCAGTGAGGGGCTGGCTGGCTATGGCTACACCTTC
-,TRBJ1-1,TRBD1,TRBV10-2,CASSRAGTGGMNTEAFF,TGCGCCAGCAGTAGGGCAGGGACAGGGGGTATGAACACTGAAGCTTTCTTT
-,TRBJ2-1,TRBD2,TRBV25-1,CASRGLAVGGEQFF,TGTGCCAGCAGGGGACTAGCGGTGGGGGGTGAGCAGTTCTTC
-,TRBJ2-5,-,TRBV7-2,CASSSPGTQETQYF,TGTGCCAGCAGCTCGCCCGGCACCCAAGAGACCCAGTACTTC
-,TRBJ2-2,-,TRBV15,CATSREDRDTGELFF,TGTGCCACCAGCAGAGAGGATCGGGACACCGGGGAGCTGTTTTTT
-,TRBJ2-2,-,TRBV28,CASTSSQPGNTGELFF,TGTGCCAGCACTTCGAGCCAACCCGGCAACACCGGGGAGCTGTTTTTT
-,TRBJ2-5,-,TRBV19,CASSIHGVGGETQYF,TGTGCCAGTAGTATCCACGGGGTTGGTGGCGAGACCCAGTACTTC
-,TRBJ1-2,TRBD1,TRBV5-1,CASTRGGGYGYTF,TGCGCCAGCACCAGGGGGGGCGGCTATGGCTACACCTTC
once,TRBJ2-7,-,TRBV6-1,CASSEKGYEQYF,TGTGCCAGCAGTGAGAAGGGCTACGAGCAGTACTTC
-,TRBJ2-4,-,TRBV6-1,CASSINWRGNIQYF,TGTGCCAGCTCAATCAATTGGAGGGGGAACATTCAGTACTTC
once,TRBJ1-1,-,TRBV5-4,CASSLDPNTEAFF,TGTGCCAGCAGCTTAGACCCGAACACTGAAGCTTTCTTT
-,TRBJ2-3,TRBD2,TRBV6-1,CASCRYGEGTDTQYF,TGTGCCAGCTGTCGATATGGGGAGGGGACAGATACGCAGTATTTT
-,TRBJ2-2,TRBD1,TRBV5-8,CASSLQGASGELFF,TGTGCCAGCAGCTTGCAGGGGGCATCCGGGGAGCTGTTTTTT
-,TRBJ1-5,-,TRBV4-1,CASSPLEEGIYQPQHF,TGCGCCAGCAGCCCCCTAGAGGAGGGGATCTATCAGCCCCAGCATTTT
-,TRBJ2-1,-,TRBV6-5,CASRTPGYNEQFF,TGTGCCAGCAGGACGCCTGGATACAATGAGCAGTTCTTC